This T cell receptor (beta chain) derives from a study of regulatory T cells in long-lasting Graves disease. Overall study findings and caveats: Preferential use of TRBV28, TRBJ1-2 and TRBJ2-5 was seen in persistent disease.

Specified time point: newly diagnosed GD, antithyroid drugs for less than 3 months. PBMCs were the source of the RNA used for TCR sequencing. In building TCR beta libraries, iRepertoire HTBI primers were used together with Arm-PCR of CDR3 regions. TCRdb redid the calling of the multiplex PCR reads with MiXCR, one entry per CDR3 protein. The table records approximately 480,000 distinct CDR3 sequences, roughly 17% of them present only once. CDR1 and CDR2 from the germline V gene are SNHLY and FYNNEI. V lost 0 bases and J lost 1; bases outside the gene matches: 2. The length of the CDR3 is 15 residues. This clonotype was found many times. What it recognizes is unknown. These data are also associated with another study on T cells in Graves' hyperthyroidism and ophthalmopathy.

The sequenced sample was peripheral blood mononuclear cells (PBMCs), obtained at new diagnosis, from a patient treated with antithyroid drugs. The V call is TRBV2, the J call TRBJ1-2; 7 bases match TRBD1. The sequence derives from a middle-aged man with Graves disease. The CDR3 loop is CASSEADRYNYGYTF. In nucleotides, the CDR3 is TGTGCCAGCAGTGAAGCGGACAGGTATAACTATGGCTACACCTTC.